These 18 T cell receptor beta chains share one sample of origin, sequenced in a study of cytomegalovirus exposure and HLA in healthy donors. PCR primers comprised 60 Vbeta and 13 Jbeta primers. Assay used: immunoSEQ multiplex PCR; TCRdb lists only in-frame clones, some missing. The sample includes approximately 180,000 clones, roughly 73% of them seen just once. The sample comprised PBMCs. The receptors originated from a woman aged 30 to 39 in good health and CMV-seronegative.

This rearrangement joins TRBV7-2 to TRBJ1-2, with D possibly TRBD1 on 5 matching bases. Germline loops: CDR1 SGHTA, CDR2 FQGNSA. V lost 5 bases to trimming and J lost 7 bases, with 26 bases between them. This CDR3 comprises 17 residues. The CDR3 spells CASSPRAGKVLGRGYTF. CDR3 bases: TGTGCCAGCAGCCCAAGGGCAGGGAAGGTCCTAGGTCGTGGCTACACCTTC.

This clone occurred once. This chain uses TRBV19 with TRBJ2-5; 16 bases are shared with TRBD2. The germline CDR1 and CDR2 sequences are LNHDA and SQIVND (reference sequence). CDR3 length equals 16 residues. Trimming cost V 6 bases and J 3 bases; bases outside gene matches: 4. In nucleotides, the CDR3 is TGTGCCAGTAGCATGGGACTAGCGGGGGGGGAAGAGACCCAGTACTTC. Amino acids: CASSMGLAGGEETQYF.

The chain uses TRBV10-1 and TRBJ2-3; no clear D gene. V was pared by 4 bases and J by 1 base, with 15 bases between. The germline CDR1 and CDR2 sequences are WNHNN and SYGVQD (reference sequence). The CDR3 has 16 amino acids. This chain's CDR3 is CASSGRPRPRTDTQYF. CDR3 nucleotide sequence: TGCGCCAGCAGTGGGAGACCCAGACCCCGCACAGATACGCAGTATTTT.

The V call is TRBV14, the J call TRBJ2-1, with 11 bases identical to TRBD2. V dropped 6 bases and J dropped 4; count of bases not matched to a gene: 5. The germline CDR1 and CDR2 sequences are SGHDN and FVKESK. The CDR3 is 15 amino acids. The CDR3 nucleotides read TGTGCCAGCAGTCGGACTAGCGGGTTATACAATGAGCAGTTCTTC. Its protein is CASSRTSGLYNEQFF.

The V call is TRBV4-1, the J call TRBJ2-7; TRBD1 matches at 7 bases. The CDR3 is 17 residues long. Germline loops: CDR1 MGHRA, CDR2 YSYEKL. V shed 0 bases, J shed 5 bases, and the junction held 13 bases outside the gene matches. The chain's CDR3 is CASSQERVDRVYDEQYF. In DNA, the CDR3 is TGCGCCAGCAGCCAAGAAAGGGTCGACAGGGTCTACGACGAGCAGTACTTC.

The CDR3 DNA reads TGTGCCAGCAGTTTAACAAGCACAGATACGCAGTATTTT. The encoded protein is CASSLTSTDTQYF. The J gene is TRBJ2-3, the V gene TRBV6-5; unclear D gene. The germline V gene encodes CDR1 MNHEY and CDR2 SVGAGI. The ends were cut back, 4 bases at V and 0 bases at J, with 5 bases in the middle. The CDR3 is made up of 13 amino acids.

This clone was recorded a few times. The gene calls are TRBV6-5 and TRBJ2-7, with D possibly matching TRBD1 (6 bases). Trimming removed 6 bases from V and 6 bases from J, with 15 bases in between. CDR1 is MNHEY and CDR2 is SVGAGI in the germline V gene. The length of the CDR3 is 13 residues. The CDR3 DNA is TGTGCCAGCAGGAAGGGGGTGAGGGGCGAGCAGTACTTC. Translated: CASRKGVRGEQYF.

V and J are TRBV18 and TRBJ1-2; 10 bases agree with TRBD1. V was pared by 3 bases and J by 5 bases, with 6 bases of the junction left unmatched. This CDR3 has 15 amino acids. Germline CDR1 KGHSH, CDR2 LQKENI. CDR3 loop: CASSPGTGVWYGYTF. The CDR3 DNA reads TGTGCCAGCTCACCCGGGACAGGGGTTTGGTATGGCTACACCTTC.

This clone turned up a few times. The chain recombines TRBV5-1 with TRBJ2-7, with TRBD1 matching 8 bases. After removal of 3 bases from V and 5 bases from J, the junction contained 7 bases not matched to a gene. Germline V gene data show CDR1 as SGHRS and CDR2 as YFSETQ. The CDR3 has 14 amino acids. The CDR3 DNA reads as TGCGCCAGCAGCTGGGGACAGGCTAGGGACGAGCAGTACTTC. Protein: CASSWGQARDEQYF.

This chain uses TRBV11-2 with TRBJ1-5; the match to TRBD1 covers 8 bases. V was pared by 5 bases and J by 3 bases, with 6 bases of the junction left unmatched. Per the germline V gene, CDR1 is SGHAT and CDR2 is FQNNGV. This CDR3 contains 15 residues. Written as DNA, the CDR3 is TGTGCCAGCAGCCAGGGGGCTGGTTACAATCAGCCCCAGCATTTT. This codes for CASSQGAGYNQPQHF.

The chain combines TRBV4-1 with TRBJ2-5; perhaps TRBD1 as D (6 bases). This CDR3 spans 15 amino acids. Germline CDR1 and CDR2: MGHRA and YSYEKL. The V end lost 0 bases, the J end lost 4 bases, and 12 bases lay between the germline ends. CDR3 DNA sequence: TGCGCCAGCAGCCAAGATCTCGGCAGGGGAGAGACCCAGTACTTC. It specifies CASSQDLGRGETQYF.

V gene TRBV6-5 combines with J gene TRBJ1-2; the D gene is possibly TRBD1 (5 bases). V lost 2 bases and J lost 7, with 14 bases in between. The CDR3 is made up of 14 amino acids. In germline, CDR1 is MNHEY, CDR2 SVGAGI. CDR3 protein: CASSYVQGLGGYTF. The CDR3 region has the DNA TGTGCCAGCAGTTACGTCCAGGGCTTGGGTGGCTACACCTTC.

This clone was seen only once. The V gene is TRBV4-3, the J gene TRBJ1-2; 8 bases map to TRBD1. The CDR3 is 17 residues long. After removal of 0 bases from V and 4 bases from J, the junction contained 10 bases not matched to a gene. Germline CDR1 and CDR2: LGHNA and YSLEER. The CDR3 spells CASSQDPPTTGVYGYTF. CDR3 nucleotides: TGCGCCAGCAGCCAAGATCCGCCTACGACAGGGGTCTATGGCTACACCTTC.

The rearrangement uses TRBV5-1 and TRBJ2-1, with 7 positions matching TRBD1. Germline values: CDR1 SGHRS, CDR2 YFSETQ. CDR3 length equals 17 residues. V lost 3 bases, J lost 1 base, and 10 bases stayed unmatched. CDR3 sequence: CASSSTLPGQSYNEQFF. The CDR3 DNA follows: TGCGCCAGCAGCTCGACCCTGCCGGGACAGTCCTACAATGAGCAGTTCTTC.

Written as DNA, the CDR3 is TGCGCCAGCAGCCAGGAGCGGGCCCCGAACGAGCAGTACTTC. Translating it yields CASSQERAPNEQYF. The chain has TRBV4-3 and TRBJ2-7, with a tentative D call TRBD2 (6 bases). The germline CDR1 and CDR2 sequences are LGHNA and YSLEER. Deletions cut 3 bases from V and 5 bases from J, with 14 bases between. The CDR3 has 14 residues.

This chain uses TRBV4-1 with TRBJ2-7; TRBD1 might be the D (5 bases). Trimming took off 2 bases at V and 5 bases at J, with 16 bases between the two ends. This CDR3 comprises 15 residues. Germline V gene data show CDR1 as MGHRA and CDR2 as YSYEKL. CDR3: CASSQHTSGWHEQYF. CDR3 sequence (DNA): TGCGCCAGCAGCCAACATACTTCAGGGTGGCACGAGCAGTACTTC.

The chain carries TRBV5-1 and TRBJ1-2; tentative D call: TRBD1 (6 bases). The germline V gene has CDR1 SGHRS and CDR2 YFSETQ. This CDR3 spans 16 amino acids. V was shortened by 4 bases and J by 0 bases, with 16 bases between the two germline ends. Written as DNA, the CDR3 is TGCGCCAGCAGCCCCCTAGGGGGGGCAACTAACTATGGCTACACCTTC. This encodes CASSPLGGATNYGYTF.

The rearrangement links TRBV5-4 to TRBJ2-7; D may be TRBD2 (6 bases). Trimming removed 3 bases from V and 10 bases from J, with 14 bases in between. The CDR3 is 12 amino acids. The germline CDR1 and CDR2 sequences are SGHNT and YYREEE (reference sequence). The CDR3 coding sequence is TGTGCCAGCAGCTCAGTGGAGGGGATTCAGTACTTC. This gives the protein CASSSVEGIQYF.